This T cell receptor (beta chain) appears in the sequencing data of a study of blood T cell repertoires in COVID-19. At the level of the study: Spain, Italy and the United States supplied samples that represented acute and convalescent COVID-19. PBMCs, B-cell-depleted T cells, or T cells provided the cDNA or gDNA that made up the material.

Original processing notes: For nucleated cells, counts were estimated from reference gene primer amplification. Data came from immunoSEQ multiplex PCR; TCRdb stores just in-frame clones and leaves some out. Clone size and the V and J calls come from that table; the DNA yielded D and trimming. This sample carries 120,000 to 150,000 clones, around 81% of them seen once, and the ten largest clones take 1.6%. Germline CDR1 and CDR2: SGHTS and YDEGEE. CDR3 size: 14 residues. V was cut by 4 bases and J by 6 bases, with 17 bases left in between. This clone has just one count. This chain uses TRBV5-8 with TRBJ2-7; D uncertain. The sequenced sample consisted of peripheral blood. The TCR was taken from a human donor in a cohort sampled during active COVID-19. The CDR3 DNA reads TGTGCCAGCAGCATAAACAGATTACGTGTCGAGCAGTACTTC. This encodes CASSINRLRVEQYF.